This T cell receptor beta chain is drawn from a study of early T cells in non-severe SARS-CoV-2 infection. Each CDR3 protein is one row after TCRdb ran MiXCR on the 5' RACE reads. This table has around 59,000 distinct CDR3 sequences, about 9.8% appearing once. The CDR3 has 18 residues. Trimming stripped 7 bases from V and 3 bases from J, with 25 bases between. Germline assignment: CDR1 MGHRA and CDR2 YSYEKL. The V call is TRBV4-1, the J call TRBJ2-1; D possibly matches TRBD1 or TRBD2 (5 bases each). The receptor was isolated from an adult who was a healthcare worker with PCR-confirmed SARS-CoV-2 infection or an uninfected control (not recorded which). Sequencing was done on a sample of whole blood. CDR3 sequence: CASTETPPGLNRYNEQFF. The CDR3 DNA reads TGCGCCAGCACGGAGACCCCGCCGGGGCTCAACCGCTACAATGAGCAGTTCTTC.